The source of this T cell receptor beta chain is a study of shared clonotypes between healthy human individuals. The deep-level immunoSEQ assay was used. The team ran DNA from unsorted PBMCs on ten immunoSEQ deep assay plates for sequencing. Authors' processing steps: As immunoSEQ supplied junction-only sequences (without quality scores), filtering differed. The table came from immunoSEQ multiplex PCR; TCRdb's copy has only in-frame clones and leaves some out. V and J calls plus clone size are reproduced from that table; the DNA served to infer D and trimming. Of some 500,000 clones in the sample, 70% to 80% were seen once. The receptor's source is a woman aged 40 to 49 in good health. Some clones in this sample may be carry-over from other donors' samples. The specimen sequenced was PBMCs.

The CDR3 sequence is CASSRNNEQFF. The CDR3 DNA reads TGTGCCAGCAGCCGCAACAATGAGCAGTTCTTC. The rearrangement links TRBV5-4 to TRBJ2-1; D gene unclear. CDR1 is SGHNT, CDR2 YYREEE, per germline (reference sequence). This CDR3 has 11 residues. V was shortened by 4 bases and J by 5 bases, with 4 bases between the two germline ends.